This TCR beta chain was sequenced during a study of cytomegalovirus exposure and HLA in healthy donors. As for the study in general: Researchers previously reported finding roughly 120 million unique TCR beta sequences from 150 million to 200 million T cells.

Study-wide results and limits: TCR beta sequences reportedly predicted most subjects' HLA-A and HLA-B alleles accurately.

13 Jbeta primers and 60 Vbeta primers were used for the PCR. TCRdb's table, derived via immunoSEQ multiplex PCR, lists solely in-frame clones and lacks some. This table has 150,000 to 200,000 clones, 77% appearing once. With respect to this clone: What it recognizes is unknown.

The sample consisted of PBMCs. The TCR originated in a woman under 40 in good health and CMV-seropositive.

This CDR3 reads CASSLNSGRVSYNEQFF. The CDR3 DNA reads as TGCGCCAGCAGCTTGAACAGCGGGAGGGTTAGCTACAATGAGCAGTTCTTC. The chain carries TRBV5-1 and TRBJ2-1, with TRBD2 matching over 10 bases. The trim removed 1 base at V and 3 bases at J, leaving 7 bases unmatched. The CDR3 length is 17 residues. Germline V gives CDR1 SGHRS, CDR2 YFSETQ.